This is a list of T cell receptor beta chains from one sample in a study of blood T cell repertoires in COVID-19. TCRdb's table, derived via immunoSEQ multiplex PCR, lists solely in-frame clones and lacks some. The sample has 180,000 or so clones, 75% to 85% seen once. What was sequenced was PBMCs or T cells enriched from blood (not recorded which). The receptor set was obtained from a man aged 50-59 years who had recovered from COVID-19. Each CDR3 is given with its conserved first and last residue. A D gene is named only where the DNA matches it firmly. A clone size is listed for some rows: how often the clone was seen (once, few, many), or a class if it is expanded.

j_gene,d_gene,v_gene,abundance,CDR3nt,CDR3aa
TRBJ1-6,-,TRBV6-5,-,TGTGCCAGCAGCAAGATCGACAGTAGAAATTCACCCCTCCACTTT,CASSKIDSRNSPLHF
TRBJ1-2,TRBD1,TRBV28,-,TGTGCCATCTTACAGGGGGCGAGGTATGGCTACACCTTC,CAILQGARYGYTF
TRBJ2-3,TRBD2,TRBV5-1,-,TGCGCCAGCAGCTTGGCTAGCGGGGCCACAGATACGCAGTATTTT,CASSLASGATDTQYF
TRBJ1-5,-,TRBV19,-,TGTGCCAGTAGTATACAGGGCTCAGGGGATGATCAGCCCCAGCATTTT,CASSIQGSGDDQPQHF
TRBJ1-3,-,TRBV10-1,-,TGCGCCAGCAGTGAGTCGGAGGGGTCTGGAAACACCATATATTTT,CASSESEGSGNTIYF
TRBJ2-3,-,TRBV28,-,TGTGCCAGCAGTTCTGGCACAGATACGCAGTATTTT,CASSSGTDTQYF
TRBJ2-3,TRBD1,TRBV10-1,-,TGCGCCAGCTCCGAGGGGGCTCTCTCAGATACGCAGTATTTT,CASSEGALSDTQYF
TRBJ1-1,-,TRBV5-1,-,TGCGCCAGCAGCCCAGTGGGGGGACTTGGCCCCATGAACACTGAAGCTTTCTTT,CASSPVGGLGPMNTEAFF
TRBJ2-6,TRBD2,TRBV10-3,-,TGTGCCATCAGACCCGGACTAGCGGATGGGGCCAACGTCCTGACTTTC,CAIRPGLADGANVLTF
TRBJ1-1,-,TRBV12-3/TRBV12-4,-,TGTGCCAGCGGGCGGGCAGGGAACACTGAAGCTTTCTTT,CASGRAGNTEAFF
TRBJ2-1,TRBD2,TRBV7-2,-,TGTGCCAGCAGCTTAAGAACTAGCGGGGGCCTGAGCTCCTACAATGAGCAGTTCTTC,CASSLRTSGGLSSYNEQFF
TRBJ1-4,TRBD1,TRBV9,-,TGTGCCAGCAGCGTTCGGACAGGGATCAATGAAAAACTGTTTTTT,CASSVRTGINEKLFF
TRBJ1-2,-,TRBV3-1/TRBV3-2,-,TGTGCCAGCAGCCAAGGGTCCAGGATAGTCTATGATGGCTACACCTTC,CASSQGSRIVYDGYTF
TRBJ1-2,-,TRBV24-1,once,TGTGCCACCAGTGACCCGAAGGACTACTATGGCTACACCTTC,CATSDPKDYYGYTF
TRBJ1-6,-,TRBV25-1,-,TGTGCCAGCAGTGAATATAATACAGGGAGATGGGAATCACCCCTCCACTTT,CASSEYNTGRWESPLHF
TRBJ1-2,-,TRBV11-2,-,TGTGCCAGCAGCCCAACCCTGGACACCAACTATGGCTACACCTTC,CASSPTLDTNYGYTF
TRBJ1-3,TRBD1,TRBV10-2,-,TGCGCCAGCAGTGAGTTGGGACAGGGGACGTCTGGAAACACCATATATTTT,CASSELGQGTSGNTIYF
TRBJ1-4,TRBD1,TRBV19,-,TGTGCCAGTAGTATAGGCACAGGGGAGGTTGAAAAACTGTTTTTT,CASSIGTGEVEKLFF
TRBJ2-7,TRBD1,TRBV2,-,TGTGCCAGCAGTGAGGCCGGGACAGGGACCTACGAGCAGTACTTC,CASSEAGTGTYEQYF
TRBJ2-1,-,TRBV6-5,-,TGTGCCAGCAGTTACGGCAGGGGTTCCTACAATGAGCAGTTCTTC,CASSYGRGSYNEQFF
TRBJ2-1,-,TRBV5-4,-,TGTGCCAGCAGCCCCCGGGGGCAGGGGGCCTACAATGAGCAGTTCTTC,CASSPRGQGAYNEQFF
TRBJ1-5,-,TRBV7-9,-,TGTGCCAGCAGCTTAGAGGCAGGGCTCCCTCAGCCCCAGCATTTT,CASSLEAGLPQPQHF
TRBJ1-5,TRBD1,TRBV7-9,-,TGTGCCAGCAGCAGCGGGACAGGCGGGAGCAATCAGCCCCAGCATTTT,CASSSGTGGSNQPQHF
TRBJ1-4,TRBD1,TRBV6-5,-,TGTGCCAGCAGCGGACAGGAGGGGGACGAAAAACTGTTTTTT,CASSGQEGDEKLFF
TRBJ1-1,-,TRBV3-1/TRBV3-2,-,TGTGCCAGCAGCCAAGTGTCCGGCACTGAAGCTTTCTTT,CASSQVSGTEAFF
TRBJ1-2,-,TRBV6-5,-,TGTGCCAGCAGGAACAGATTCAACTATGGCTACACCTTC,CASRNRFNYGYTF
TRBJ1-1,-,TRBV3-1/TRBV3-2,-,TGTGCCAGCAGCCCGTTGGGTTGGGGGGGCGCCTCCCGTTTT,CASSPLGWGGASRF
TRBJ1-2,-,TRBV2,-,TGTGCCAGCAAAGCAGGATCCAGCTATGGCTACACCTTC,CASKAGSSYGYTF
TRBJ1-1,-,TRBV7-2,few,TGTGCCAGCAGCTTAGGGGCTCCAGGCGGGGGGTCCGCTGAAGCTTTCTTT,CASSLGAPGGGSAEAFF
TRBJ2-5,TRBD1,TRBV2,-,TGTGCCAGCAGTCCTTCAGGGGGCGGCGAGACCCAGTACTTC,CASSPSGGGETQYF
TRBJ2-1,TRBD2,TRBV3-1/TRBV3-2,-,TGTGCCAGCAGCCAAACGGGTCGGGGGGGCGATCAGTTCTTC,CASSQTGRGGDQFF
TRBJ2-3,TRBD2,TRBV3-1/TRBV3-2,-,TGTGCCAGCAGCCAAGATCCCCTAGCGGCAGATACGCAGTATTTT,CASSQDPLAADTQYF
TRBJ1-3,-,TRBV4-2,-,TGTGCCAGCAGCCAAGACAGGGGCCCGGGAAACACCATATATTTT,CASSQDRGPGNTIYF
TRBJ2-6,-,TRBV7-6,-,TGTGCCAGCAGCCCTGGGCCGTCAACGAGCTCTGGGGCCAACGTCCTGACTTTC,CASSPGPSTSSGANVLTF
TRBJ1-3,-,TRBV19,-,TGTGCCAGTAGAACCGACAGCCGCTCTGGAAACACCATATATTTT,CASRTDSRSGNTIYF
TRBJ1-4,TRBD1,TRBV7-9,-,TGTGCCAGCAGGGAAAACAGGGGGCGAAGTGAAAAACTGTTTTTT,CASRENRGRSEKLFF
TRBJ2-7,-,TRBV6-5,-,TGTGCCAGCATGGCCGGGTTAACCTACGAGCAGTACTTC,CASMAGLTYEQYF
TRBJ2-2,-,TRBV30,-,TGTGCCTGGTCCCTCGGCACCGGGGAGCTGTTTTTT,CAWSLGTGELFF
TRBJ1-2,-,TRBV6-5,-,TGTGCCACCCTATATCGTGGCTACACCTTC,CATLYRGYTF
TRBJ1-2,-,TRBV24-1,-,TGTGCCACCAGTGATGCCGGGGGAGGCTACACCTTC,CATSDAGGGYTF
TRBJ1-1,TRBD1,TRBV5-1,-,TGCGCCAGCAGCCCGACAGGGGGAGGAACTGAAGCTTTCTTT,CASSPTGGGTEAFF
TRBJ1-1,-,TRBV5-1,-,TGCGCCAGCAGCTTGACACCCTTCCAGGCCACTGAAGCTTTCTTT,CASSLTPFQATEAFF
TRBJ1-3,TRBD1,TRBV27,-,TGTGCCAGCAGTTCCTCCTATAGGACAGGTCTACCTGGAAACACCATATATTTT,CASSSSYRTGLPGNTIYF
TRBJ1-2,-,TRBV27,-,TGTGCCAGCAGTCCGAATCAGGGGACCGGAGCTAACTATGGCTACACCTTC,CASSPNQGTGANYGYTF
TRBJ1-2,TRBD1,TRBV6-5,-,TGTGCCAGCACCGAGGGACAGGGGACCTATGGCTACACCTTC,CASTEGQGTYGYTF
TRBJ1-2,TRBD1,TRBV14,-,TGTGCCAGCAGCCACTACGGACAGGTTTCTAACTATGGCTACACCTTC,CASSHYGQVSNYGYTF
TRBJ1-6,-,TRBV30,-,TGTGCCTGGAGGGCACGTGAGGGTGAGGGTTCACCCCTCCACTTT,CAWRAREGEGSPLHF
TRBJ1-2,TRBD1,TRBV5-6,-,TGTGCCAGCAGCCAACGACAGGGGGCATATGGCTACACCTTC,CASSQRQGAYGYTF